The entry below describes one T cell receptor beta chain. This entry comes from a study of T cell changes during pregnancy in multiple sclerosis. V lost 3 bases and J 3 bases, leaving 15 bases between the germline ends. This CDR3 has 15 residues. CDR1 is MGHRA, CDR2 YSYEKL, per germline. Clones were read by immunoSEQ multiplex PCR, and TCRdb kept only the in-frame ones, dropping some. The data hold more than 60,000 clones, with over 75% observed a single time. The rearrangement joins TRBV4-1 to TRBJ2-7, with D possibly being TRBD1 (6 bases). Source: peripheral blood, taken before pregnancy. The clonotype comes from a female donor with multiple sclerosis, enrolled in a pregnancy study. CDR3 region: CASSHGRGRGYEQYF. In nucleotides, the CDR3 is TGCGCCAGCAGCCACGGTCGGGGCAGGGGCTACGAGCAGTACTTC.